The TCR beta chain described here comes from a study of CD8 T cells in ankylosing spondylitis (dated by TCRdb to the late 2010s). In the study overall: T cell receptor beta repertoires were profiled in healthy donors and ankylosing spondylitis patients so that disease-linked TCR variants could be found. The full study cohort comprised 25 ankylosing spondylitis patients and over a hundred healthy donors. Peripheral blood was sampled, and synovial fluid was additionally collected from ankylosing spondylitis patients. Findings and caveats that apply to the study as a whole: The disease-linked clones were reported to be significantly enriched in matched synovial fluid samples from ankylosing spondylitis patients. A CD8+ phenotype was shown by the disease-linked clones, which were found at relatively low frequencies in peripheral blood. Some of the motif variants had been reported before in the synovial fluid and blood of reactive arthritis patients, a finding that suggests common disease-initiation mechanisms. A TCR beta motif of several highly homologous amino acid variants appeared characteristic of blood from ankylosing spondylitis patients.

Only a few counts were recorded for this clonotype. Its binding antigen is unknown. No qualities accompany the bases; no much larger clone lies one base away. Sequencing instrument: Illumina HiSeq 2500. TCR beta libraries were prepared by quantitative 5'-RACE with molecular barcodes. For the original study's pipeline: A new computational method based on a probabilistic model of VDJ rearrangement was used to identify disease-linked TCR variants. TCRdb trimmed the raw reads at Q25, called clones with MiXCR and kept productive beta chains. Each record represents a unique CDR3 protein, reported with the most common genes and DNA among its rows. These V and J calls rely on TCRdb rather than the paper's analysis. Across this sample there are a few hundred thousand distinct CDR3 sequences, with roughly 10% seen only once. Approximately 20% of the sample is held by the ten biggest clonotypes. Reading the germline V gene gives CDR1 SGHDT and CDR2 YYEEEE. V ends up 3 bases short and J 4 bases short, with an unmatched junction base count of 5. From its cysteine to its phenylalanine, the CDR3 spans 15 amino acids. The DNA shown is the 45-base CDR3, in frame from base 1.

Sequencing was performed on blood, either unsorted or a sorted T cell fraction (not recorded which). This chain joins TRBV5-6 to TRBJ2-3, and TRBD2 aligns with 10 junction nucleotides. This clonotype was sampled from a male donor with ankylosing spondylitis or in good health (not recorded which). CDR3 sequence: CASSYLAGDADTQYF. The DNA reads as follows: TGTGCCAGCAGCTACCTAGCGGGGGATGCAGATACGCAGTATTTT.